The sequence of this T cell receptor (beta chain) was determined in a study of blood T cell repertoires in COVID-19. In the authors' methods: It was from reference gene primer amplification that nucleated cell counts were estimated. This table comes from immunoSEQ multiplex PCR, and its TCRdb copy is limited to in-frame clones, with some not included. V, J and clone size were drawn from that table, and D and trimming were deduced from the DNA. This repertoire shows around 130,000 clones, approximately 80% found once; its top ten account for 7.9%. V was clipped by 0 bases and J by 5 bases; unmatched bases: 10. Looked up from germline, CDR1 is MNHEY and CDR2 is SMNVEV (reference sequence). The length of the CDR3 is 16 residues.

The clonotype comes from a human donor in a cohort sampled during active COVID-19. This chain links TRBV27 with TRBJ2-7; 7 bases map to TRBD2. The sequencing input was peripheral blood. In DNA form, the CDR3 reads TGTGCCAGCAGTTTATCCCCGGGTTCAGGGAGGGACGAGCAGTACTTC. It is translated as CASSLSPGSGRDEQYF.